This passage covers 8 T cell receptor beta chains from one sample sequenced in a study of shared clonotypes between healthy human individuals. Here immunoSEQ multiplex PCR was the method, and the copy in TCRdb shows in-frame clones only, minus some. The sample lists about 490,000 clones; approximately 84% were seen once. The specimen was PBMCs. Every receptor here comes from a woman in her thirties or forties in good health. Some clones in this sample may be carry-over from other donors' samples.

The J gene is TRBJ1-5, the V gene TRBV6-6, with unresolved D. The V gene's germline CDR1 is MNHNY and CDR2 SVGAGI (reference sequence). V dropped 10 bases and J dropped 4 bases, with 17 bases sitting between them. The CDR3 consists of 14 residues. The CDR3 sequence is CAIQAQSKNQPQHF. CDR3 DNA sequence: TGTGCCATCCAGGCACAGTCGAAAAATCAGCCCCAGCATTTT.

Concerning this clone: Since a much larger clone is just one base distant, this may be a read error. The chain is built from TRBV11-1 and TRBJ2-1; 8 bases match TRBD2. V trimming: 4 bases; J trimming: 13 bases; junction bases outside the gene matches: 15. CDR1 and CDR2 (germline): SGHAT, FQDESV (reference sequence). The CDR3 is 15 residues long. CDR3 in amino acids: CASSSVAGGLTDQFF. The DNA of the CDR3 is TGTGCCAGCAGCTCAGTGGCGGGAGGTCTTACCGATCAGTTCTTC.

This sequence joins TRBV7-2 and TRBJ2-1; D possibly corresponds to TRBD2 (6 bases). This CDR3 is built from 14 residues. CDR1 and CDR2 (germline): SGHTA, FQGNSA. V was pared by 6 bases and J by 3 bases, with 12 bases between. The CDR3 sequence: CASSSPGLYNEQFF. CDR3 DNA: TGTGCCAGCAGTTCACCGGGACTCTACAATGAGCAGTTCTTC.

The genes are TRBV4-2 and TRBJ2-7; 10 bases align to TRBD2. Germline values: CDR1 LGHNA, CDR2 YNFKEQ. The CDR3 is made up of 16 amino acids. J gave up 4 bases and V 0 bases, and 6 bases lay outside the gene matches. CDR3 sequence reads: CASSQEVGTSVYEQYF. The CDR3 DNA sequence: TGTGCCAGCAGCCAAGAGGTCGGGACTAGCGTATACGAGCAGTACTTC.

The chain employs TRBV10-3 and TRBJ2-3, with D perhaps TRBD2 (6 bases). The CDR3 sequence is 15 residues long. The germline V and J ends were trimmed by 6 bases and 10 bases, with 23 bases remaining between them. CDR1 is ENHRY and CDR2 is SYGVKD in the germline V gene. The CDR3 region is CAIRHIVSGGEAQYF. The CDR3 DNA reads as TGTGCCATCAGACATATCGTTAGCGGTGGAGAGGCGCAGTATTTT.

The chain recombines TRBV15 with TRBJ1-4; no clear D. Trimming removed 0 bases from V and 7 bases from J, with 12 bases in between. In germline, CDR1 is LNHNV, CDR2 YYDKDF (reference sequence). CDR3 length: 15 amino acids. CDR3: CATSRDGKGGEKLFF. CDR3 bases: TGTGCCACCAGCAGAGATGGAAAGGGTGGTGAAAAACTGTTTTTT.

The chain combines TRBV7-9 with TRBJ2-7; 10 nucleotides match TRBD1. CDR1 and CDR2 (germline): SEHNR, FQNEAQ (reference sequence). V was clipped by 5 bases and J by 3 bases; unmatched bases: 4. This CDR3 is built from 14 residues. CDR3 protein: CASSIGTGDYEQYF. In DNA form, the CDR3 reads TGTGCCAGCAGCATCGGGACAGGGGACTACGAGCAGTACTTC.

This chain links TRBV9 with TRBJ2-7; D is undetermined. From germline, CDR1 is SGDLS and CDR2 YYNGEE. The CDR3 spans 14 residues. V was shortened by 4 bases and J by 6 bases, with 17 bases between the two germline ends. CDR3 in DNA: TGTGCCAGCAGCCCATACCCGGTGGGGTCCGAGCAGTACTTC. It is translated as CASSPYPVGSEQYF.